This T cell receptor (beta chain) is from a study of blood T cell repertoires in COVID-19. Whole-study context: Samples representing acute and convalescent COVID-19 were sourced from the United States, Italy and Spain. Sources were T cells, B-cell-depleted T cells, or PBMCs; the material itself was cDNA or gDNA.

As processed by the authors: Estimates of nucleated cell counts were drawn from the amplification of reference gene primers. The repertoire was sequenced with immunoSEQ multiplex PCR; TCRdb's copy has only in-frame clones and lacks some. V, J and clone size are taken as reported in that table, and D and trimming were inferred from the DNA itself. The profile covers about 210,000 clones, with about 90% appearing a single time and approximately 1.2% taken by the ten largest. The sequence was collected from a man aged 25 to 45 with acute or convalescent COVID-19. The specimen was peripheral blood.

The DNA for the CDR3 is TGCGCCAGCAGCTTAACTAGCGGGACCTTGGAGACCCAGTACTTC. Protein: CASSLTSGTLETQYF. The rearrangement links TRBV5-1 to TRBJ2-5; TRBD2 aligns across 10 bases. Germline trimming cut 2 bases from V and 5 bases from J; bases unmatched to any gene: 6. The CDR3 has 15 amino acids. Germline V gene sequence: CDR1 SGHRS, CDR2 YFSETQ.